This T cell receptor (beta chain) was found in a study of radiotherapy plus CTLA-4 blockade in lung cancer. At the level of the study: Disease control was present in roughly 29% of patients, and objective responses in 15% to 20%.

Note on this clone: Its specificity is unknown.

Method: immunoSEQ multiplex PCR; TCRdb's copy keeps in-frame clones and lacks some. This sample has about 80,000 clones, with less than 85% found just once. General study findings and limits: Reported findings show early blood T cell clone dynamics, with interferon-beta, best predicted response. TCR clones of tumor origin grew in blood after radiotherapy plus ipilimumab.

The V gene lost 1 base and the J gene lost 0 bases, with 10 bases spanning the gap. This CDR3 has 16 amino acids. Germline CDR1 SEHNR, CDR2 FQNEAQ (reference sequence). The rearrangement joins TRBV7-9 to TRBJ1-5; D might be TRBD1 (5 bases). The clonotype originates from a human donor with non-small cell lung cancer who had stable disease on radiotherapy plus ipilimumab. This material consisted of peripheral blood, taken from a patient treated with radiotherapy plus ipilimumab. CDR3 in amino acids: CASSLVVGDSNQPQHF. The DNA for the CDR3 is TGTGCCAGCAGCTTAGTAGTAGGGGATAGCAATCAGCCCCAGCATTTT.